Below, 25 T cell receptor beta chains from the same sample are listed, as sequenced in a study of T cells after posttransplantation cyclophosphamide. Some clones are missing from TCRdb's copy, which holds only in-frame ones; the method was immunoSEQ multiplex PCR. The table lists around 35,000 clones, with no singletons. The specimen was PBMCs. These receptor sequences come from a girl between 10 and 17 years old in good health, CMV-negative, and a related stem cell transplant donor.

This clone was counted only a few times. The chain uses TRBV9 and TRBJ2-7, with 9 positions matching TRBD1. J was trimmed by 5 bases and V by 3 bases; bases with no gene match: 6. Germline V gives CDR1 SGDLS, CDR2 YYNGEE. CDR3 length equals 14 residues. CDR3 nucleotide sequence: TGTGCCAGCAGCGGGGGGACAGGGCTGGACGAGCAGTACTTC. Translation gives CASSGGTGLDEQYF.

At least ten counts were recorded for this clone. The chain has TRBV5-4 and TRBJ1-1, with D hard to call. The V and J ends lost 0 bases and 1 base respectively, with 4 bases between them. The CDR3 runs to 13 residues. Germline CDR1 SGHNT, CDR2 YYREEE (reference sequence). The DNA of the CDR3 is TGTGCCAGCAGCTTGGCCGGGAACACTGAAGCTTTCTTT. Translation: CASSLAGNTEAFF.

The chain is built from TRBV7-8 and TRBJ1-2; 8 bases map to TRBD1. The V and J ends lost 1 base and 6 bases, in that order; junction bases with no gene match: 7. The CDR3 extends over 15 amino acids. Germline V gene data show CDR1 as SGHVS and CDR2 as FQNEAQ. The CDR3 bases are TGTGCCAGCAGCTTAGAGGCAGGGGGCAACGATGGCTACACCTTC. It translates to CASSLEAGGNDGYTF.

This clone was detected a few times. The chain employs TRBV9 and TRBJ2-1; TRBD2 matches 15 bases. J gave up 13 bases and V 4 bases, and 12 bases lay outside the gene matches. CDR1 and CDR2 from the germline V gene are SGDLS and YYNGEE. The CDR3 loop spans 16 amino acids. For the CDR3, the DNA is TGTGCCAGCAGCCCCTGGACTAGCGGGGGGGAAGAGACCCAGTTCTTC. This codes for CASSPWTSGGEETQFF.

This clone came up a few times. The chain has TRBV25-1 and TRBJ2-1; 7 bases match TRBD1. Trimming took 5 bases from V and 5 from J; bases not matched to a gene: 18. The V gene's germline CDR1 is MGHDK and CDR2 SYGVNS. This CDR3 is 18 amino acids long. The CDR3 DNA follows: TGTGCCAGCAGTCCCCCATCCCGGGACAGATATCCTAACAATGAGCAGTTCTTC. Its translation is CASSPPSRDRYPNNEQFF.

This clone was recorded at least ten times. This chain joins TRBV14 and TRBJ2-2; tentatively, D is TRBD2 (6 bases). V lost 1 base and J lost 6, with 9 bases in between. The length of the CDR3 is 14 residues. Germline-derived CDR1 and CDR2 are SGHDN and FVKESK. CDR3 DNA: TGTGCCAGCAGCCAAGCGGGACTCTCCGGGGAGCTGTTTTTT. It is translated as CASSQAGLSGELFF.

This clone was seen ten or more times. The chain joins TRBV7-9 to TRBJ1-1; no definite D call. Germline V CDR1 and CDR2: SEHNR, FQNEAQ (reference sequence). The germline V and J ends were trimmed by 1 base and 4 bases, with 4 bases remaining between them. The CDR3 sequence is 12 residues long. CDR3 bases: TGTGCCAGCAGCTTAGGGAGCACTGAAGCTTTCTTT. Translating it yields CASSLGSTEAFF.

The sample holds many counts of this clone. The sample contains more than one DNA sequence encoding this CDR3. V gene TRBV19 combines with J gene TRBJ2-7; D is perhaps TRBD1 (7 bases). Deletions cut 3 bases from V and 3 bases from J, with 9 bases between. This CDR3 is built from 13 residues. Germline CDR1 and CDR2: LNHDA and SQIVND (reference sequence). CDR3 residues: CASSMQGGYEQYF. The CDR3 nucleotides read TGTGCCAGTAGTATGCAGGGGGGCTACGAGCAGTACTTC.

The V and J genes are TRBV5-1 and TRBJ2-7, with 7 bases identical to TRBD1. Germline CDR1 is SGHRS and CDR2 is YFSETQ. V dropped 1 base and J dropped 4; count of bases not matched to a gene: 26. This CDR3 comprises 21 residues. The CDR3 region has the DNA TGCGCCAGCAGCTTGCTCCCCTGGGATGTTAATTCAGGACAGGTGTGGTACGAGCAGTACTTC. Amino acids: CASSLLPWDVNSGQVWYEQYF.

This clone was seen many times. The chain employs TRBV4-1 and TRBJ1-2; no definite D call. The CDR3 is 13 amino acids. V shed 1 base and J shed 8 bases, with 11 bases lying between them. Germline CDR1 MGHRA, CDR2 YSYEKL. CDR3 sequence: CASSQVGLKGYTF. The CDR3 DNA reads as TGCGCCAGCAGCCAAGTTGGGCTTAAGGGCTACACCTTC.

This clone has only a few counts. The chain recombines TRBV7-7 with TRBJ2-5; 13 bases map to TRBD2. Germline CDR1 and CDR2: SSHAT and FNYEAQ (reference sequence). V trimming: 3 bases; J trimming: 5 bases; junction bases outside the gene matches: 6. The CDR3 extends over 16 amino acids. This chain's CDR3 is CASSLEGLAGRETQYF. The CDR3 DNA follows: TGTGCCAGCAGCTTGGAGGGACTAGCGGGAAGGGAGACCCAGTACTTC. Combining the CDR3 with reference TRBV7-7 and TRBJ2-5 gives the whole variable domain GAGVSQSPRYKVTKRGQDVTLRCDPISSHATLYWYQQALGQGPEFLTYFNYEAQPDKSGLPSDRFSAERPEGSISTLTIQRTEQRDSAMYRCASSLEGLAGRETQYFGPGTRLLVL.

This clone was recorded a few times. V usage is TRBV28 and J usage is TRBJ2-2; the match to TRBD1 covers 8 bases. Germline V gene data show CDR1 as MDHEN and CDR2 as SYDVKM. The CDR3 extends over 16 amino acids. V trimming: 3 bases; J trimming: 5 bases; junction bases outside the gene matches: 8. The CDR3 reads CASSFRRDRLTGELFF. DNA for the CDR3: TGTGCCAGCAGTTTCCGCCGGGACAGGCTTACCGGGGAGCTGTTTTTT.

This clone appeared many times. The chain recombines TRBV28 with TRBJ2-7; D gene ambiguous. Germline CDR1 reads MDHEN; CDR2 reads SYDVKM. V was clipped by 2 bases and J by 2 bases, with 7 bases between them. This CDR3 contains 13 residues. DNA of the CDR3: TGTGCCAGCAGTTTAGACGGAGCCTACGAGCAGTACTTC. Residues: CASSLDGAYEQYF.

This clone was seen repeatedly, ten times or more. The genes are TRBV7-8 and TRBJ2-1; 7 bases line up with TRBD1. This CDR3 has 19 amino acids. V gave up 5 bases and J gave up 9 bases; unmatched junction bases: 25. CDR1 SGHVS and CDR2 FQNEAQ come from the germline V gene. Here the CDR3 reads CASSPGQVTAFGALGEQFF. The DNA for the CDR3 is TGTGCCAGCAGCCCAGGACAGGTGACGGCTTTTGGGGCTTTAGGTGAGCAGTTCTTC. Full variable domain (outside the CDR3, taken from reference TRBV7-8 and TRBJ2-1): GAGVSQSPRYKVAKRGQDVALRCDPISGHVSLFWYQQALGQGPEFLTYFQNEAQLDKSGLPSDRFFAERPEGSVSTLKIQRTQQEDSAVYLCASSPGQVTAFGALGEQFFGPGTRLTVL.

Ten or more counts support this clone. The rearrangement joins TRBV27 to TRBJ2-3; a possible D gene is TRBD2 (5 bases). This CDR3 contains 15 residues. The V end lost 4 bases, the J end lost 0 bases, and 11 bases lay between the germline ends. The germline V gene has CDR1 MNHEY and CDR2 SMNVEV (reference sequence). DNA of the CDR3: TGTGCCAGCAGTTCCCAGCGAGGGAGCACAGATACGCAGTATTTT. Amino acid sequence: CASSSQRGSTDTQYF.

The J gene is TRBJ1-2, the V gene TRBV30; no firm D call. Germline V gene lookup returns CDR1 GTSNPN and CDR2 SVGIG (reference sequence). This CDR3 comprises 13 residues. V lost 8 bases and J lost 3, with 16 bases in between. The chain's CDR3 is CASSGLPDYGYTF. CDR3 nucleotide sequence: TGTGCCAGTTCGGGTCTGCCGGACTATGGCTACACCTTC.

In its sample, this clone was seen many times. The chain employs TRBV5-6 and TRBJ2-1; TRBD2 matches at 10 bases. The germline V gene encodes CDR1 SGHDT and CDR2 YYEEEE. This CDR3 is built from 15 residues. With 4 bases clipped from V and 4 bases from J, the junction kept 5 bases outside the gene matches. The CDR3 loop reads CASSQGTSAYNEQFF. The CDR3 DNA reads as TGTGCCAGCAGCCAGGGGACTAGCGCTTACAATGAGCAGTTCTTC.

This clone was observed at least ten times. The chain joins TRBV10-1 to TRBJ2-7; D remains ambiguous. This CDR3 has 11 residues. The germline V and J ends were trimmed by 3 bases and 4 bases, with 4 bases remaining between them. Germline CDR1 WNHNN, CDR2 SYGVQD (reference sequence). The DNA of the CDR3 is TGCGCCAGCAGTGACCAATACGAGCAGTACTTC. Encoded protein: CASSDQYEQYF.

Many counts were recorded for this clone. The chain joins TRBV10-3 to TRBJ1-1; D gene uncertain. The length of the CDR3 is 13 residues. V lost 7 bases, J lost 0 bases, and 9 bases lay in between. Germline CDR1 ENHRY, CDR2 SYGVKD. CDR3 nucleotide sequence: TGTGCCATCATGAGGGCCTTGAACACTGAAGCTTTCTTT. It translates to CAIMRALNTEAFF.

This clone was picked up a small number of times. The rearrangement links TRBV5-1 to TRBJ2-7, with TRBD1 matching 7 bases. Trimming removed 2 bases from V and 0 bases from J; junction bases left unmatched: 2. Germline CDR1 and CDR2: SGHRS and YFSETQ. CDR3 length equals 14 residues. This chain's CDR3 is CASSLGQVSYEQYF. Written as DNA, the CDR3 is TGCGCCAGCAGCTTAGGACAGGTCTCCTACGAGCAGTACTTC.

This chain links TRBV4-3 with TRBJ2-3, with D perhaps TRBD2 (6 bases). With 0 bases removed from V and 2 bases from J, the gap between germline ends came to 18 bases. The CDR3 has 18 amino acids. Per germline, CDR1 LGHNA and CDR2 YSLEER. The CDR3 DNA reads TGCGCCAGCAGCCAAGATGTTGACGGGAGTTCTTTCACAGATACGCAGTATTTT. This encodes CASSQDVDGSSFTDTQYF.

This chain uses TRBV7-3 with TRBJ1-1; no reliable D call. The CDR3 extends over 13 amino acids. Germline V lookup: CDR1 SGHTA, CDR2 FQGTGA. Between the trimmed V and J ends, which lost 1 base and 3 bases, there was a span of 6 bases. The chain's CDR3 is CASSLMRDTEAFF. The CDR3 bases are TGTGCCAGCAGCTTAATGCGGGACACTGAAGCTTTCTTT.

This clone showed up just a few times. The gene calls are TRBV27 and TRBJ2-3, with unresolved D. CDR3 size: 11 residues. Germline values: CDR1 MNHEY, CDR2 SMNVEV (reference sequence). Trimming took off 3 bases at V and 5 bases at J, with 3 bases between the two ends. The CDR3 loop reads CASSFRDTQYF. As DNA, the CDR3 is TGTGCCAGCAGTTTTAGAGATACGCAGTATTTT.

The sample holds many counts of this clone. The chain recombines TRBV19 with TRBJ1-5; no clear D. V was shortened by 3 bases and J by 5 bases, with 14 bases between the two germline ends. The CDR3 totals 15 residues. The germline V gene has CDR1 LNHDA and CDR2 SQIVND (reference sequence). The CDR3 spells CASSMLVEMDQPQHF. Written as DNA, the CDR3 is TGTGCCAGTAGTATGTTGGTGGAGATGGATCAGCCCCAGCATTTT.

In its sample, this clone was seen a few times. The rearrangement links TRBV2 to TRBJ2-7; D is uncertain. Germline V gene data show CDR1 as SNHLY and CDR2 as FYNNEI. V shed 4 bases and J shed 6 bases, with 10 bases lying between them. CDR3 length equals 12 residues. CDR3 amino acids: CASSVARFEQYF. The CDR3 DNA follows: TGTGCCAGCAGTGTTGCTCGGTTCGAGCAGTACTTC.